This T cell receptor (beta chain) is drawn from a study of OX40 agonist ivuxolimab in advanced cancers. Across the whole study: Ivuxolimab, an agonistic anti-OX40 (CD134) antibody, was given to patients. Cohort: about 80% men, mean age about 60, aged about 20 to 90. Notes on the study in general: Normalized T-cell clonal expansion was also low in a subset of nonresponders. Partial responders at 0.1-3.0 mg/kg showed near-lowest clonal expansion.

Of note for this clone: The antigen remains undetermined.

This CDR3 spans 16 amino acids. Germline CDR1 LNHDA, CDR2 SQIVND (reference sequence). The V segment lost 4 bases and the J segment 3 bases; nucleotides outside the gene matches: 6. Repertoires were generated with immunoSEQ multiplex PCR, while TCRdb's copy carries only in-frame clones and drops some. The repertoire holds about 59,000 clones, with 87% as singletons. The J gene is TRBJ1-6, the V gene TRBV19; 7 nucleotides align to TRBD1. Material: CD4+ or CD8+ T cells sorted from blood, obtained in a trial of the OX40 agonist ivuxolimab. This TCR was recovered from an adult with an advanced solid tumor such as melanoma, head and neck, liver or kidney cancer. This CDR3 is CASSKNRGRYNSPLHF. The CDR3, as DNA: TGTGCCAGTAGTAAAAACAGGGGCCGCTATAATTCACCCCTCCACTTT. Complete variable domain (other parts from reference TRBV19 and TRBJ1-6): DGGITQSPKYLFRKEGQNVTLSCEQNLNHDAMYWYRQDPGQGLRLIYYSQIVNDFQKGDIAEGYSVSREKKESFPLTVTSAQKNPTAFYLCASSKNRGRYNSPLHFGNGTRLTVT.